This T cell receptor beta chain was identified in a study of shared clonotypes between healthy human individuals. CD45RO-negative cells were positively selected for CCR7, leaving out terminally differentiated effector memory CD45RA+ cells. Method: immunoSEQ multiplex PCR; TCRdb's copy keeps in-frame clones and lacks some. Here the sample spans some 580,000 clones, nearly 98% being singletons. The CDR3 extends over 15 amino acids. V shed 5 bases, J shed 7 bases, and the junction held 7 bases outside the gene matches. Looked up from germline, CDR1 is LNHDA and CDR2 is SQIVND (reference sequence). The receptor comes from a man aged 25 to 40 in good health. The sequenced sample was naive CD8+ T cells sorted from blood. The V gene is TRBV19, the J gene TRBJ2-1, with 11 bases that match TRBD1. In nucleotides, the CDR3 is TGTGCCAGTAGTGCATTACGGGACAGGGGGAATGAGCAGTTCTTC. This gives the protein CASSALRDRGNEQFF.